The T cell receptor beta chain under discussion was sequenced for a study of read filtering for tumor transcriptome and immune sequencing. From about 0.4 ug of RNA, a library with molecular barcoded alpha/delta and beta/gamma adaptors was made. MiXCR, run by TCRdb on the reads, gives a single entry per CDR3 protein. The table records some 130,000 distinct CDR3 sequences, 10% to 15% of them present only once. This clonotype was detected only once. A much larger clone differs by one base, so this may be a read error. V was cut by 0 bases and J by 6 bases, with 9 bases left in between. Germline V lookup: CDR1 SEHNR, CDR2 FQNEAQ (reference sequence). The CDR3 has 13 amino acids.

This receptor was identified in a donor older than 35 with multiple myeloma. The sample comprised a population of CD138-negative cells sorted from bone marrow. J is TRBJ2-7 and V is TRBV7-9; the D gene is possibly TRBD2 (5 bases). The DNA for the CDR3 is TGTGCCAGCAGCTTAGCGGGAGAGTCCGAGCAGTACTTC. Translated, it gives CASSLAGESEQYF. Filled out from reference TRBV7-9 and TRBJ2-7, the complete variable domain reads DTGVSQNPRHKITKRGQNVTFRCDPISEHNRLYWYRQTLGQGPEFLTYFQNEAQLEKSRLLSDRFSAERPKGSFSTLEIQRTEQGDSAMYLCASSLAGESEQYFGPGTRLTVT.